This entry features one T cell receptor (beta chain) sequence. Its antigen is as yet unknown. The record originates from a study of T cell repertoires in cytomegalovirus infection. CDR1 is LNHDA and CDR2 is SQIVND in the germline V gene (reference sequence). The CDR3 runs to 19 residues. V was clipped by 7 bases and J by 8 bases; unmatched bases: 20. Each CDR3 protein is one row after TCRdb ran MiXCR on the reads. The sample holds about 570,000 distinct CDR3 sequences, almost 40% seen once. The receptor was isolated from a human donor in good health (CMV status not recorded). Some clones in this sample may be carry-over from other donors' samples. The sequencing used cultured PBMCs, collected from culture after CMV antigen stimulation. V usage is TRBV19 and J usage is TRBJ2-1, with 13 bases matching TRBD2. The CDR3 DNA reads TGTGCCAGTACCCCAGGGGGGCCGACTAGCGGGGGGCGGTCCGATGAGCAGTTCTTC. Protein product: CASTPGGPTSGGRSDEQFF.